The clone carrying this TCR beta chain was counted only a few times. The PCR made use of 60 Vbeta and 13 Jbeta primers. The repertoire was sequenced with immunoSEQ multiplex PCR; TCRdb's copy has only in-frame clones and lacks some. This table holds 50,000 to 70,000 clones, roughly 83% found once. The sample belongs to a study of cytomegalovirus exposure and HLA in healthy donors. The CDR3 runs 16 residues. V lost 1 base to trimming and J lost 0 bases; unmatched junction nucleotides: 4. Germline lookup yields CDR1 SGHNT and CDR2 YYREEE (reference sequence). The chain combines TRBV5-4 with TRBJ2-4, with 7 bases identical to TRBD2. The receptor was isolated from a human donor in good health. The source material was PBMCs. CDR3 sequence reads: CASSLPGGLAKNIQYF. CDR3 in DNA: TGTGCCAGCAGCTTGCCGGGGGGACTAGCCAAAAACATTCAGTACTTC.